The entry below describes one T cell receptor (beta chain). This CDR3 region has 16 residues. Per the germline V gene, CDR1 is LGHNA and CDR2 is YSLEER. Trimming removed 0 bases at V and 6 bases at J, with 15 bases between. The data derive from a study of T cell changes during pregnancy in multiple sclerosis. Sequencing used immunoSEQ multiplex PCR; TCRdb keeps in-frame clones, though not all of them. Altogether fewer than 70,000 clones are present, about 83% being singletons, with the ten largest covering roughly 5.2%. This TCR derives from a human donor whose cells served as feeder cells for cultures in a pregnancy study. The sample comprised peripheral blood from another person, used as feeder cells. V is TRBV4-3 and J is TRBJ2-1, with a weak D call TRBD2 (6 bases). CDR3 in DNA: TGCGCCAGCAGCCAAGATTTTCGGGGACTTAGCAATGAGCAGTTCTTC. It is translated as CASSQDFRGLSNEQFF.